Presented here are 30 T cell receptor beta chains from one specimen sequenced in a study of T cell clonality in common variable immunodeficiency. The method was immunoSEQ multiplex PCR; TCRdb's version includes in-frame clones alone and lacks a portion of them. The sample was found to contain about 81,000 clones, and every one recurs. Sequencing was carried out using peripheral blood mononuclear cells. These receptors all stem from a person aged 18 to 75 in good health.

This clone was seen at least ten times. The read gets to within 3 residues of the CDR3 end, and the germline J gene fills in the rest. V gene TRBV6-2 or TRBV6-3 combines with J gene TRBJ2-3; TRBD2 is a possible D gene (5 bases). V shed 5 bases and J shed 2 bases, with 17 bases lying between them. This CDR3 comprises 16 residues. Germline loops: CDR1 MNHEY, CDR2 SVGEGT. The part of the CDR3 DNA that was read is TGTGCCAGCAGTCCCTTGGACGGGGATGACACAGATACG. This encodes CASSPLDGDDTDT. The whole CDR3 sequence reads CASSPLDGDDTDTQYF.

This clone was recorded a few times. The CDR3 protein is CASSSGWTAGNTIYF. The DNA read from the CDR3 is TGTGCCAGCAGCTCCGGGTGGACTGCTGGAAACACC. The genes are TRBV7-8 and TRBJ1-3; D remains ambiguous. The CDR3 end is not reached by the read, which stops 3 residues before it; the germline J gene fills it in. Trimming stripped 4 bases from V and 2 bases from J, with 12 bases between. CDR1 and CDR2 from the germline V gene are SGHVS and FQNEAQ. The CDR3 has 15 amino acids.

This clone has ten or more counts. The read finishes 3 residues shy of the CDR3 end, and the germline J gene is used to complete it. The chain has TRBV10-3 and TRBJ1-1, with TRBD1 as a possible D gene (5 bases). The length of the CDR3 is 16 residues. CDR1 and CDR2 from the germline V gene are ENHRY and SYGVKD. Incomplete CDR3 DNA: TGTGCCATCAGTGAGTCGGCGGGGCCGGGTGGGTTAGAA. Its translation is CAISESAGPGGLE. The entire CDR3 protein reads CAISESAGPGGLEAFF.

This clone was counted many times. The sequence runs out 3 residues before the end of the CDR3; the remainder is reconstructed from the germline J gene. The V and J genes are TRBV20-1 and TRBJ2-5, with D perhaps matching TRBD2 (6 bases). Germline loops: CDR1 DFQATT, CDR2 SNEGSKA (reference sequence). CDR3 size: 12 residues. The V end lost 5 bases, the J end lost 3 bases, and 10 bases lay between the germline ends. CDR3: CSALWGEETQYF. CDR3 bases read: TGCAGTGCTCTCTGGGGGGAAGAGACC.

This clone was found a few times. Read sequence stops 3 residues before the CDR3 end, and the germline J gene provides the missing end. J is TRBJ1-2 and V is TRBV19, with D unclear. The germline gives CDR1 LNHDA, CDR2 SQIVND (reference sequence). This CDR3 is built from 14 residues. Incomplete CDR3 DNA: TGTGCCAGCCCATGGGAGCGGATCACAGATACC. This codes for CASPWERITDT. The whole CDR3 protein reads CASPWERITDTYTF.

At least ten counts were recorded for this clone. At one of its ends the junction is not consistent with the germline gene, which may arise from a read error. With the read ending 3 residues before the CDR3 end, the germline J gene is used to fill in that end. The chain is built from TRBV7-7 and TRBJ2-1, with 13 bases fitting TRBD2. Germline loops: CDR1 SSHAT, CDR2 FNYEAQ (reference sequence). The CDR3 length is 15 residues. The chain's CDR3 is CASSRTSGRDNEQFF. Incomplete CDR3 DNA: TGTGCTAGCAGCCGCACTAGCGGGAGGGACAATGAG.

In this sample, this clone turned up many times. The DNA ends 3 residues before the CDR3 does, and the rest of the CDR3 is filled in from the germline J gene. The chain combines TRBV19 with TRBJ1-2; 7 positions agree with TRBD1. Looked up from germline, CDR1 is LNHDA and CDR2 is SQIVND (reference sequence). This CDR3 has 14 amino acids. Trimming took 7 bases from V and 1 from J; bases not matched to a gene: 6. Incomplete CDR3 DNA: TGTGCCAGTAACGCCCGGGACAGTAACTATGGC. The encoded protein is CASNARDSNYG. The entire CDR3 sequence reads CASNARDSNYGYTF.

The table lists this clone with many counts. The read falls 3 residues short of the CDR3 end, and the missing part is taken from the germline J gene. The chain recombines TRBV29-1 with TRBJ1-1; weak D call: TRBD1 (5 bases). The ends were cut back, 4 bases at V and 4 bases at J, with 10 bases in the middle. Germline CDR1 and CDR2: SQVTM and ANQGSEA. The CDR3 is made up of 12 amino acids. The CDR3 bases that were read are TGCAGCGTTGCCCAGGGTTCCACTGAA. It specifies CSVAQGSTE. The whole CDR3 protein is CSVAQGSTEAFF.

This clone was recorded many times. This CDR3 reads CASSLRQGAADTQYF. The DNA read from the CDR3 is TGTGCCAGCAGTTTAAGACAGGGGGCAGCAGATACG. The chain couples TRBV12-3 or TRBV12-4 to TRBJ2-3; TRBD1 matches 10 bases. With the read ending 3 residues before the CDR3 end, the germline J gene is used to fill in that end. The CDR3 extends over 15 amino acids. J gave up 4 bases and V 2 bases, and 3 bases lay outside the gene matches.

There are many counts of this clone. With the read ending 3 residues before the CDR3 end, the germline J gene is used to fill in that end. V is TRBV20-1 and J is TRBJ2-3, with 7 bases aligning to TRBD2. CDR3 size: 14 residues. J was trimmed by 3 bases and V by 3 bases; bases with no gene match: 6. Germline lookup yields CDR1 DFQATT and CDR2 SNEGSKA (reference sequence). The CDR3 bases that were read are TGCAGTGCTAGGGGGACTACCACTACAGATACG. It specifies CSARGTTTTDT. The whole CDR3 sequence is CSARGTTTTDTQYF.

This clone was picked up many times. The CDR3 protein is CSARRGRNEKLFF. CDR3 DNA (partial): TGCAGTGCTAGGAGGGGGCGGAATGAAAAA. This chain links TRBV20-1 with TRBJ1-4; 7 bases align to TRBD1. The observed sequence ends 3 residues before the CDR3 terminus, with the missing tail filled in from the germline J gene. The trim removed 3 bases at V and 5 bases at J, leaving 3 bases unmatched. There are 13 residues in the CDR3. Per the germline V gene, CDR1 is DFQATT and CDR2 is SNEGSKA (reference sequence).

This clone was seen ten or more times. The observed sequence ends 3 residues before the CDR3 terminus, with the missing tail filled in from the germline J gene. The chain carries TRBV20-1 and TRBJ2-7; TRBD2 matches at 7 bases. The CDR3 extends over 15 amino acids. CDR1 and CDR2 from the germline V gene are DFQATT and SNEGSKA (reference sequence). V was clipped by 2 bases and J by 4 bases; unmatched bases: 11. The CDR3 protein is CSARTVGGGWYEQYF. Partial CDR3 DNA: TGCAGTGCTAGAACGGTTGGGGGGGGTTGGTACGAG.

In its sample, this clone was seen many times. Sequencing ends 3 residues short of the CDR3 end; the germline J gene provides the rest. This chain joins TRBV29-1 and TRBJ2-1; D may match TRBD1 or TRBD2 (5 bases each). The CDR3 has 13 amino acids. Germline CDR1 SQVTM, CDR2 ANQGSEA. V was clipped by 6 bases and J by 3 bases, with 12 bases between them. CDR3 loop: CSVRGAIYNEQFF. The sequenced part of the CDR3 DNA is TGCAGCGTCCGAGGGGCGATCTACAATGAG.

The sample holds many counts of this clone. The read is 3 residues too short to cover the CDR3 end, so that end is filled in from the germline J gene. This chain connects TRBV30 to TRBJ2-5, with D possibly TRBD2 on 7 matching bases. There are 15 residues in the CDR3. Germline CDR1 is GTSNPN and CDR2 is SVGIG (reference sequence). Trimming pared 8 bases from V and 0 bases from J, leaving 19 bases between. CDR3 residues: CAGLFGGANQETQYF. The CDR3 bases that were read are TGTGCCGGGCTCTTTGGGGGGGCGAACCAAGAGACC.

This clone was counted many times. The read ends 3 residues shy of where the CDR3 ends; the end is completed using the germline J gene. The chain couples TRBV6-1 to TRBJ2-3; D gene ambiguous. Germline V CDR1 and CDR2: MNHNS, SASEGT. Trimming shortened V by 3 bases and J by 3 bases, and 7 bases separated the two germline ends. This CDR3 has 13 residues. CDR3 sequence reads: CASSDGSTDTQYF. The covered CDR3 bases are TGTGCCAGCAGTGATGGCAGTACAGATACG.

This clone was recorded many times. The read comes to an end 3 residues before the CDR3 does, leaving the germline J gene to fill in the end. The chain is built from TRBV12-3 or TRBV12-4 and TRBJ2-7; 14 bases match TRBD2. The ends lost 8 bases at V and 2 bases at J; junction bases unmatched: 14. The CDR3 sequence is 18 residues long. The CDR3 region is CASAFPGLAGVKPYEQYF. Incomplete CDR3 DNA: TGTGCCAGCGCCTTCCCGGGACTAGCGGGAGTTAAGCCCTACGAG.

This clone was recorded at least ten times. The read finishes 3 residues shy of the CDR3 end, and the germline J gene is used to complete it. The V call is TRBV7-2, the J call TRBJ1-2, with 7 bases lining up with TRBD1. This CDR3 contains 14 residues. Germline CDR1 reads SGHTA; CDR2 reads FQGNSA. V lost 2 bases to trimming and J lost 4 bases; unmatched junction nucleotides: 4. The CDR3 bases that were read are TGTGCCAGCAGCTTAATGACAGGGAGCTATGGC. Its protein is CASSLMTGSYG. The entire CDR3 protein is CASSLMTGSYGYTF.

The table lists this clone with many counts. At one end the junction does not follow the germline gene, possibly because of a read error. The read terminates 3 residues ahead of where the CDR3 ends, so the germline J gene completes it. This rearrangement joins TRBV4-2 to TRBJ1-5, with 7 bases identical to TRBD1. CDR1 and CDR2 (germline): LGHNA, YNFKEQ. The CDR3 runs to 16 residues. CDR3 protein: CASSQTAQGRDQPQHF. The CDR3 DNA, read in part, is TGCGCCAGCAGCCAGACCGCACAGGGGAGAGATCAGCCC.

This clone was counted many times. The CDR3 end lies 3 residues beyond the end of the read and is filled in from the germline J gene. V is TRBV5-1 and J is TRBJ1-6; TRBD1 matches at 7 bases. The germline gives CDR1 SGHRS, CDR2 YFSETQ. There are 14 residues in the CDR3. Unmatched junction bases numbered 6, after V lost 4 bases and J lost 8 bases. The CDR3 region is CASSPRQGHSPLHF. CDR3 DNA (partial): TGCGCCAGCAGCCCCCGACAGGGTCATTCACCC.

This clone has at least ten counts. The read terminates 3 residues ahead of where the CDR3 ends, so the germline J gene completes it. The chain couples TRBV5-1 to TRBJ2-7; perhaps TRBD2 as D (6 bases). Germline lookup yields CDR1 SGHRS and CDR2 YFSETQ. The V gene lost 5 bases and the J gene lost 2 bases, with 20 bases spanning the gap. The length of the CDR3 is 16 residues. This chain's CDR3 is CASSRSDGGAPYEQYF. The sequenced part of the CDR3 DNA is TGCGCCAGCAGTCGTTCCGACGGCGGGGCCCCCTACGAG.

Many counts were recorded for this clone. The read ends 3 residues before the CDR3 terminus; that terminus is restored from the germline J gene. This sequence joins TRBV5-6 and TRBJ2-7; TRBD1 might be the D (6 bases). With 1 base removed from V and 3 bases from J, the gap between germline ends came to 14 bases. This CDR3 contains 15 residues. CDR1 is SGHDT and CDR2 is YYEEEE in the germline V gene. The sequenced CDR3 bases are TGTGCCAGCAGCTTGATGACAGGCCCCCTCTACGAG. Translated: CASSLMTGPLYE. The CDR3 as a whole reads CASSLMTGPLYEQYF.

In its sample, this clone was seen many times. The sequence runs out 3 residues before the end of the CDR3; the remainder is reconstructed from the germline J gene. The chain recombines TRBV28 with TRBJ2-7; D call uncertain. From germline, CDR1 is MDHEN and CDR2 SYDVKM. This CDR3 has 14 residues. The V end lost 3 bases, the J end lost 2 bases, and 11 bases lay between the germline ends. The CDR3 region is CASSLPKEPYEQYF. Incomplete CDR3 DNA: TGTGCCAGCAGTTTGCCTAAAGAACCCTACGAG.

This clone was observed many times. The sequence runs out 3 residues before the end of the CDR3; the remainder is reconstructed from the germline J gene. The rearrangement uses TRBV9 and TRBJ2-1; TRBD1 might be the D (6 bases). Germline CDR1 and CDR2: SGDLS and YYNGEE. The CDR3 has 16 residues. V was pared by 1 base and J by 2 bases, with 13 bases between. This CDR3 is CASSVSQGLTYNEQFF. Incomplete CDR3 DNA: TGTGCCAGCAGCGTATCTCAGGGGTTAACCTACAATGAG.

Ten or more counts support this clone. The CDR3 goes on 3 residues after the read ends, and that part is filled in from the germline J gene. The V call is TRBV11-3, the J call TRBJ2-1; no firm D call. Trimming removed 1 base at V and 5 bases at J, with 9 bases between. This CDR3 contains 14 residues. Looked up from germline, CDR1 is SGHNT and CDR2 is YENEEA. The CDR3 DNA, read in part, is TGTGCCAGCAGCTTAGGTCAGAACCACAATGAG. The encoded protein is CASSLGQNHNE. The whole CDR3 protein reads CASSLGQNHNEQFF.

This clone showed up many times. Read sequence stops 3 residues before the CDR3 end, and the germline J gene provides the missing end. V is TRBV10-1 and J is TRBJ2-7; D is perhaps TRBD2 (5 bases). In germline, CDR1 is WNHNN, CDR2 SYGVQD (reference sequence). CDR3 length equals 15 residues. Trimming took 9 bases from V and 0 from J, leaving 18 bases between them. CDR3 amino acids: CARTKSGATSYEQYF. CDR3 DNA, as far as it was read: TGCGCCAGGACGAAAAGCGGAGCGACCTCCTACGAG.

Many counts were recorded for this clone. The CDR3 end falls 3 residues outside the read, so it is completed with the germline J gene. The J gene is TRBJ2-1, the V gene TRBV9, with 10 bases fitting TRBD1. After removal of 4 bases from V and 8 bases from J, the junction contained 6 bases not matched to a gene. The germline gives CDR1 SGDLS, CDR2 YYNGEE. The length of the CDR3 is 14 residues. Partial CDR3 DNA: TGTGCCAGCAGCCATAGGGACAGGGGCCATGAG. As protein: CASSHRDRGHE. The complete CDR3 protein is CASSHRDRGHEQFF.

At least ten counts were recorded for this clone. The read ends 3 residues before the CDR3 terminus; that terminus is restored from the germline J gene. The chain is built from TRBV7-6 and TRBJ1-4; no clear D. With 4 bases removed from V and 7 bases from J, the gap between germline ends came to 16 bases. The CDR3 covers 15 residues. CDR1 and CDR2 from the germline V gene are SGHVS and FNYEAQ. The DNA read from the CDR3 is TGTGCCAGCAGCTCCGCTGCCGGGTTTGGTGAAAAA. Translated, it gives CASSSAAGFGEK. Given in full, the CDR3 is CASSSAAGFGEKLFF.

This clone has a count of ten or more. The CDR3 goes on 3 residues after the read ends, and that part is filled in from the germline J gene. The rearrangement uses TRBV19 and TRBJ1-2; D might be TRBD1 (5 bases). The CDR3 is made up of 15 amino acids. Germline CDR1 is LNHDA and CDR2 is SQIVND (reference sequence). CDR3 DNA (partial): TGTGCCAGTAGTTCCAGTTTATGGGGCCCCCTGGGC. Translated, it gives CASSSSLWGPLG. The whole CDR3 protein reads CASSSSLWGPLGYTF. The full variable domain, completed using reference TRBV19 and TRBJ1-2, is DGGITQSPKYLFRKEGQNVTLSCEQNLNHDAMYWYRQDPGQGLRLIYYSQIVNDFQKGDIAEGYSVSREKKESFPLTVTSAQKNPTAFYLCASSSSLWGPLGYTFGSGTRLTVV.

This clone has a count of ten or more. The read ends 3 residues before the CDR3 terminus; that terminus is restored from the germline J gene. The genes are TRBV28 and TRBJ2-7; a possible D gene is TRBD2 (5 bases). V was trimmed by 3 bases and J by 3 bases, leaving 15 bases between them. The germline CDR1 and CDR2 sequences are MDHEN and SYDVKM. This CDR3 comprises 15 residues. CDR3 bases read: TGTGCCAGCAGTTTCATCGGACTTCGGGACTACGAG. This translates into CASSFIGLRDYE. The full CDR3 protein reads CASSFIGLRDYEQYF.

In its sample, this clone was seen many times. From the germline J gene comes the end of the CDR3, since the read stops 3 residues before it. The rearrangement joins TRBV7-3 to TRBJ2-7; 8 nucleotides line up with TRBD2. The J segment lost 3 bases and the V segment lost 2 bases, leaving 6 bases of the junction unmatched. Germline V gene data show CDR1 as SGHTA and CDR2 as FQGTGA. This CDR3 has 15 residues. The sequenced CDR3 bases are TGTGCCAGCAGCTTATATGCGGGGGGCCTCTACGAG. This translates into CASSLYAGGLYE. The complete CDR3 sequence is CASSLYAGGLYEQYF.